This T cell receptor (beta chain) was retrieved from a study of blood T cell repertoires in COVID-19. In germline, CDR1 is SGHTA, CDR2 FQGNSA. CDR3 length: 15 amino acids. V was pared by 1 base and J by 2 bases, with 8 bases between. Sequencing was performed with immunoSEQ multiplex PCR; in TCRdb, only in-frame clones are kept and a portion is missing. Among almost 400,000 clones listed, more than 75% were seen once. The sample consisted of PBMCs or T cells enriched from blood (not recorded which). This chain uses TRBV7-2 with TRBJ2-2; no clear D. This clonotype was obtained from a woman aged 25-40 years with acute COVID-19. CDR3 coding DNA: TGTGCCAGCAGCTTAGTGTCCCAAAACACCGGGGAGCTGTTTTTT. Translating it yields CASSLVSQNTGELFF.